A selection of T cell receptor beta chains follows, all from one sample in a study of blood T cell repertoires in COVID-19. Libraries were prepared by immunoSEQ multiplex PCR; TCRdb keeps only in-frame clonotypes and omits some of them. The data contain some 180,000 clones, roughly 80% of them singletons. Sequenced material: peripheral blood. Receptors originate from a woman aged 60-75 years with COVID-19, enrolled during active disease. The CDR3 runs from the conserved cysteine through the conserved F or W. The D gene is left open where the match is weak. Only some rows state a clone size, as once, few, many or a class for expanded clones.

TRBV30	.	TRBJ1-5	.	TGTGCCTGGAGTGTGTCGGGGAAGCCCCAGCATTTT	CAWSVSGKPQHF
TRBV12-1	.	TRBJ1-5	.	TGTGCCAGCAGCCCTCGGGGAGGCGTTCAGCCCCAGCATTTT	CASSPRGGVQPQHF
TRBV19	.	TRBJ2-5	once	TGTGCCAGTAGTATCCAGCTAGTAGAGACCCAGTACTTC	CASSIQLVETQYF
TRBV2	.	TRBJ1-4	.	TGTGCCAGCACCGGGAGCGCAACTAATGAAAAACTGTTTTTT	CASTGSATNEKLFF
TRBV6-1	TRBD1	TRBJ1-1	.	TGTGCCAGCAGTGAAGGACAGGGGGTGAACACTGAAGCTTTCTTT	CASSEGQGVNTEAFF
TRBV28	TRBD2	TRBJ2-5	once	TGTGCCAGCAGTTTAGCGGGGGGCCAAGAGACCCAGTACTTC	CASSLAGGQETQYF
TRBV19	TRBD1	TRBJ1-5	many	TGTGCCAGTAGTCACCCTAACAGGGGAATTCAGCCCCAGCATTTT	CASSHPNRGIQPQHF
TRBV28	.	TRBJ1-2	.	TGTGCCAGCAGCCGCCTACAGAGTAACTATGGCTACACCTTC	CASSRLQSNYGYTF
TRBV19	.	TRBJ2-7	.	TGTGCCAGTAGTACCCGTGGCGGGACGTACTCCTACGAGCAGTACTTC	CASSTRGGTYSYEQYF
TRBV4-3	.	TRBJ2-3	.	TGCGCCAGCAGCCAGTCCGCCGGGATCCGTGATGATACGCAGTATTTT	CASSQSAGIRDDTQYF
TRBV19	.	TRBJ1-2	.	TGTGCCAGTACCTCGGAAGGGAGGCTTTCCTATGGCTACACCTTC	CASTSEGRLSYGYTF
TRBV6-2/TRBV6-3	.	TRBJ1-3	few	TGTGCCAGCAGTCTGACAGGTCTCCCTGGAAACACCATATATTTT	CASSLTGLPGNTIYF
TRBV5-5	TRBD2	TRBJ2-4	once	TGTGCCAGCAGCTCGGGAGGGACTAGCGGGGCCTTAGCCAAAAACATTCAGTACTTC	CASSSGGTSGALAKNIQYF
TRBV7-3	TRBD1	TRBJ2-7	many	TGTGCCAGCAGCCTATCGACAGGGTCGGTGCACTTC	CASSLSTGSVHF
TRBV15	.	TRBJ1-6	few	TGTGCCACCAGGAGTGATTTTAGGGGCACGGATTCACCCCTCCACTTT	CATRSDFRGTDSPLHF
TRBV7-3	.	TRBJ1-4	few	TGTGCCAGCAGCTTGGGGCCCGACGAAAAACTGTTTTTT	CASSLGPDEKLFF
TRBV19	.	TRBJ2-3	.	TGTGCCAGTAGTATTGACTCCCGCACAGATACGCAGTATTTT	CASSIDSRTDTQYF
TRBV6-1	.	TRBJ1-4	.	TGTGCCAGCAGTGAGGGTTCGGGGTATTATGATGAAAAACTGTTTTTT	CASSEGSGYYDEKLFF
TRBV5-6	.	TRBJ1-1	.	TGTGCCAGCAGCCTTTCTGGGCGGGGGAACACTGAAGCTTTCTTT	CASSLSGRGNTEAFF
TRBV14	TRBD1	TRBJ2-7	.	TGTGCCAGCAGCCCAACAGGGGGAGGCGAGCAGTACTTC	CASSPTGGGEQYF
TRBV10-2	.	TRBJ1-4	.	TGCGCCAGCAGGACAGAGGGGGCAACTAATGAAAAACTGTTTTTT	CASRTEGATNEKLFF
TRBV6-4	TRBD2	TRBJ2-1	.	TGTGCCAGCAGTTCCCCCTCGGGGGGGATTTACAATGAGCAGTTCTTC	CASSSPSGGIYNEQFF
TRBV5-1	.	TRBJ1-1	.	TGCGCCAGCAGCCCGGGACAATACAGCTTAATTGGGTGGGGAGCTTTCTTT	CASSPGQYSLIGWGAFF
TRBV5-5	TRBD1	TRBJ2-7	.	TGTGCCAGCAGCCGCACCGGGACAGGGCACTACGAGCAGTACTTC	CASSRTGTGHYEQYF
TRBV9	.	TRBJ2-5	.	TGTGCCAGCAGCGTAGCAGGGGGGTACCAAGAGACCCAGTACTTC	CASSVAGGYQETQYF
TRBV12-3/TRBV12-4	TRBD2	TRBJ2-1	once	TGTGCCAGCAGTGCGCCGGGGACTAACGGGCAGTTCTTC	CASSAPGTNGQFF
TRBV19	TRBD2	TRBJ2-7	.	TGTGCCAGTAGTGCCAGCGGGGGGAGGACCTACGAGCAGTACTTC	CASSASGGRTYEQYF
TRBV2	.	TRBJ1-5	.	TGTGCCAGCAGCACCACACAGGGTACAGGCCAGCCCCAGCATTTT	CASSTTQGTGQPQHF
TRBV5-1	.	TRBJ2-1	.	TGCGCCAGCAGCCCATCAAGGGGACTCTACAATGAGCAGTTCTTC	CASSPSRGLYNEQFF
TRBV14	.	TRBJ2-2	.	TGTGCCAGCAGCCAAGATCTAAGCAGGGGCACCGGGGAGCTGTTTTTT	CASSQDLSRGTGELFF
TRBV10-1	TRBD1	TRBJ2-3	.	TGCGCCAGCAGGGACAGGGTGCGACATACGCAGTATTTT	CASRDRVRHTQYF
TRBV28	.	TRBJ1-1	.	TGTGCCAGCAGTTTAAACCACCGGGAAGCTTTCTTT	CASSLNHREAFF
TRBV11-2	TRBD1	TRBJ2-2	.	TGTGCCAGCAGCTTCCCACCGGGACAGGGGGCTTTCACCGGGGAGCTGTTTTTT	CASSFPPGQGAFTGELFF
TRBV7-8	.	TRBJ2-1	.	TGTGCCAGCAGCTTAATTACGAGGGCCACCTACAATGAGCAGTTCTTC	CASSLITRATYNEQFF